A single sample is the source of the 17 T cell receptor beta chains below, sequenced in a study of CD8 T cells in ankylosing spondylitis. These receptors' targets are unknown. The study, taken as a whole, reports: In ankylosing spondylitis blood, a motif of roughly eight highly homologous TCR beta variants appeared characteristic.

TCRdb reprocessed the 5' RACE reads with MiXCR, giving one entry per CDR3 protein. The repertoire holds about 390,000 distinct CDR3 sequences, with approximately 20% as singletons. The sequenced sample was blood, either unsorted or a sorted T cell fraction (not recorded which). The receptors were gathered from a male donor with ankylosing spondylitis.

This chain joins TRBV6-1 and TRBJ2-7, with unresolved D. CDR3 length: 14 residues. Germline CDR1 MNHNS, CDR2 SASEGT. V was pared by 8 bases and J by 12 bases, with 26 bases between. DNA of the CDR3: TGTGCCAGCGGAACGTACAAGCATACTATTGTTCGGTACTTC. It codes for CASGTYKHTIVRYF.

This rearrangement joins TRBV10-3 to TRBJ2-5; D could derive from TRBD1 or TRBD2 (5 bases each). The CDR3 contains 12 residues. Trimming pared 8 bases from V and 2 bases from J, leaving 9 bases between. Germline values: CDR1 ENHRY, CDR2 SYGVKD. The CDR3 loop is CAIRDGQETQYF. In DNA form, the CDR3 reads TGTGCCATCCGGGACGGTCAAGAGACCCAGTACTTC.

V usage is TRBV6-5 and J usage is TRBJ2-3; 7 nucleotides line up with TRBD2. This CDR3 is built from 15 residues. Germline assignment: CDR1 MNHEY and CDR2 SVGAGI. Unmatched junction bases numbered 5, after V lost 3 bases and J lost 2 bases. CDR3 in DNA: TGTGCCAGCAGTTATCCTCTAGCGGACACAGATACGCAGTATTTT. As protein: CASSYPLADTDTQYF.

The chain has TRBV25-1 and TRBJ2-1; TRBD2 might be the D (5 bases). The germline V gene encodes CDR1 MGHDK and CDR2 SYGVNS. There are 16 residues in the CDR3. V lost 6 bases to trimming and J lost 7 bases, with 22 bases between them. The CDR3 sequence is CASSQTYTPGGNEQFF. The CDR3 DNA reads TGTGCCAGCAGCCAAACCTATACCCCGGGCGGGAATGAGCAGTTCTTC.

This clonotype showed up just a few times. The gene calls are TRBV5-1 and TRBJ2-7; 8 nucleotides agree with TRBD1. Looked up from germline, CDR1 is SGHRS and CDR2 is YFSETQ. V shed 0 bases, J shed 3 bases, and the junction held 5 bases outside the gene matches. This CDR3 contains 15 residues. CDR3 sequence (DNA): TGCGCCAGCAGCTTGGGGGGACAGGTCAACTACGAGCAGTACTTC. Translating gives CASSLGGQVNYEQYF.

This clonotype was detected a few times. V gene TRBV28 combines with J gene TRBJ2-1; TRBD2 matches at 12 bases. Germline lookup yields CDR1 MDHEN and CDR2 SYDVKM. This CDR3 is 15 amino acids long. J was trimmed by 9 bases and V by 5 bases; bases with no gene match: 8. CDR3: CASSRLAGGQGEQFF. The CDR3 bases are TGTGCCAGCAGTAGGCTAGCGGGAGGGCAGGGTGAGCAGTTCTTC. Filled out from reference TRBV28 and TRBJ2-1, the complete variable domain reads DVKVTQSSRYLVKRTGEKVFLECVQDMDHENMFWYRQDPGLGLRLIYFSYDVKMKEKGDIPEGYSVSREKKERFSLILESASTNQTSMYLCASSRLAGGQGEQFFGPGTRLTVL.

This chain connects TRBV7-2 to TRBJ2-1, with 8 nucleotides matching TRBD1. Unmatched junction bases numbered 6, after V lost 6 bases and J lost 2 bases. The CDR3 is 15 amino acids. Germline V gene sequence: CDR1 SGHTA, CDR2 FQGNSA. CDR3 in amino acids: CASSPGGATYNEQFF. CDR3 coding DNA: TGTGCCAGCAGTCCAGGGGGCGCGACCTACAATGAGCAGTTCTTC. Full variable domain (missing parts from reference TRBV7-2 and TRBJ2-1): GAGVSQSPSNKVTEKGKDVELRCDPISGHTALYWYRQSLGQGLEFLIYFQGNSAPDKSGLPSDRFSAERTGGSVSTLTIQRTQQEDSAVYLCASSPGGATYNEQFFGPGTRLTVL.

This clonotype came up a few times. The chain combines TRBV5-1 with TRBJ2-5; D unclear. CDR1 and CDR2 from the germline V gene are SGHRS and YFSETQ. The CDR3 spans 15 residues. V lost 0 bases and J lost 1, with 10 bases in between. CDR3 DNA sequence: TGCGCCAGCAGCTTGGCCGTTGGCGGCCAAGAGACCCAGTACTTC. It codes for CASSLAVGGQETQYF.

This clonotype turned up a few times. The J gene is TRBJ1-1, the V gene TRBV7-2, with TRBD1 identical over 7 bases. The CDR3 sequence is 16 residues long. Germline V gene lookup returns CDR1 SGHTA and CDR2 FQGNSA. Germline trimming cut 2 bases from V and 2 bases from J; bases unmatched to any gene: 8. In nucleotides, the CDR3 is TGTGCCAGCAGCTTATCAAGGACAGGAGGAAACACTGAAGCTTTCTTT. Protein sequence: CASSLSRTGGNTEAFF. The variable domain in full, completed from reference TRBV7-2 and TRBJ1-1, reads GAGVSQSPSNKVTEKGKDVELRCDPISGHTALYWYRQSLGQGLEFLIYFQGNSAPDKSGLPSDRFSAERTGGSVSTLTIQRTQQEDSAVYLCASSLSRTGGNTEAFFGQGTRLTVV.

The chain employs TRBV19 and TRBJ2-3, with 11 bases fitting TRBD1. V shed 9 bases and J 5 bases; nucleotides not matched to a gene: 7. The CDR3 covers 14 residues. The V gene's germline CDR1 is LNHDA and CDR2 SQIVND (reference sequence). CDR3 sequence: CASNRDRGIDTQYF. CDR3 DNA: TGTGCCAGCAACCGGGACAGGGGGATAGATACGCAGTATTTT. The complete variable domain, with remaining parts taken from reference TRBV19 and TRBJ2-3, reads DGGITQSPKYLFRKEGQNVTLSCEQNLNHDAMYWYRQDPGQGLRLIYYSQIVNDFQKGDIAEGYSVSREKKESFPLTVTSAQKNPTAFYLCASNRDRGIDTQYFGPGTRLTVL.

This clonotype was seen repeatedly, ten times or more. The J gene is TRBJ1-6, the V gene TRBV11-2, with unresolved D. The CDR3 has 15 residues. CDR1 and CDR2 from the germline V gene are SGHAT and FQNNGV. V was trimmed by 1 base and J by 8 bases, leaving 12 bases between them. CDR3 DNA: TGTGCCAGCAGCTTAGGGCCCCCGACGGATTCACCCCTCCACTTT. Translation gives CASSLGPPTDSPLHF.

This clonotype showed up just once. This may be a read error, as it is one base from a much larger clone. J is TRBJ1-1 and V is TRBV7-3; D call uncertain. CDR3 length: 13 amino acids. Germline loops: CDR1 SGHTA, CDR2 FQGTGA. As DNA, the CDR3 is TGTGCCAGCAGCTACCAGAGGAACCCTGAAGCTTTCTTT. It is translated as CASSYQRNPEAFF.

The chain recombines TRBV4-3 with TRBJ1-4; TRBD1 agrees at 9 bases. V lost 3 bases and J lost 7; bases outside the gene matches: 6. This CDR3 is 15 amino acids long. CDR1 LGHNA and CDR2 YSLEER come from the germline V gene. CDR3 sequence (DNA): TGCGCCAGCAGCCAGACCGGGACAGGGAGTGAAAAACTGTTTTTT. Translating it yields CASSQTGTGSEKLFF.

V and J are TRBV7-6 and TRBJ2-2, with a possible D match to TRBD2 (5 bases). Germline lookup yields CDR1 SGHVS and CDR2 FNYEAQ. The ends were cut back, 4 bases at V and 5 bases at J, with 8 bases in the middle. This CDR3 is built from 13 residues. CDR3 DNA: TGTGCCAGCAGCTCTCGGAGGACCGGGGAGCTGTTTTTT. This encodes CASSSRRTGELFF.

The chain couples TRBV29-1 to TRBJ2-1; 11 bases match TRBD1. V was pared by 7 bases and J by 8 bases, with 10 bases of the junction left unmatched. The CDR3 has 14 residues. Germline-derived CDR1 and CDR2 are SQVTM and ANQGSEA. CDR3 nucleotide sequence: TGCAGCGCTGAGGAGGACAGGGGGCGCGATGAGCAGTTCTTC. Protein sequence: CSAEEDRGRDEQFF.

The J gene is TRBJ1-3, the V gene TRBV9; the D is unclear. Trimming left V 4 bases short and J 4 bases short, with 9 bases between. The germline gives CDR1 SGDLS, CDR2 YYNGEE. The CDR3 runs 13 residues. The CDR3 region has the DNA TGTGCCAGCAGCACCTTTACAGGAAACACCATATATTTT. Its protein is CASSTFTGNTIYF.

J is TRBJ2-6 and V is TRBV7-3; D not resolved. The length of the CDR3 is 16 residues. Germline V CDR1 and CDR2: SGHTA, FQGTGA. Deletions cut 1 base from V and 2 bases from J, with 9 bases between. The CDR3 here is CASSLNLGTGANVLTF. CDR3 nucleotide sequence: TGTGCCAGCAGCTTAAATTTGGGGACTGGGGCCAACGTCCTGACTTTC.